The 8 T cell receptor beta chains below were found in one sample sequenced in a study of tumour-infiltrating T cells in Burkitt lymphoma. Sequenced by immunoSEQ multiplex PCR; TCRdb stores in-frame clones only, minus some. This table has some 1,600 clones, less than 20% appearing once. Material for sequencing was tumor tissue. These receptors were taken from a human donor with diffuse large B-cell lymphoma.

V gene TRBV6-1 combines with J gene TRBJ2-3, with 8 bases that match TRBD2. The trim removed 1 base at V and 2 bases at J, leaving 5 bases unmatched. Germline V gene lookup returns CDR1 MNHNS and CDR2 SASEGT. The CDR3 is made up of 16 amino acids. For the CDR3, the DNA is TGTGCCAGCAGTGAAGTATGGCGGGAGGACACAGATACGCAGTATTTT. This translates into CASSEVWREDTDTQYF.

In this sample, this clone turned up a few times. The chain recombines TRBV19 with TRBJ1-5, with TRBD1 identical over 7 bases. The V segment lost 7 bases and the J segment 4 bases; nucleotides outside the gene matches: 4. Germline values: CDR1 LNHDA, CDR2 SQIVND (reference sequence). This CDR3 contains 13 residues. CDR3 residues: CASKGQPNQPQHF. The CDR3 nucleotides read TGTGCCAGTAAGGGACAGCCTAATCAGCCCCAGCATTTT.

In this sample, this clone turned up a few times. Within the sample, other DNA sequences also encode this same CDR3. The rearrangement links TRBV7-2 to TRBJ2-7; D unresolved. The germline V gene has CDR1 SGHTA and CDR2 FQGNSA. The CDR3 runs 13 residues. Deletions cut 1 base from V and 0 bases from J, with 4 bases between. The chain's CDR3 is CASSLDSSYEQYF. The CDR3 region has the DNA TGTGCCAGCAGCTTAGACAGCTCCTACGAGCAGTACTTC.

This clone was seen more than once but under ten times. The chain links TRBV29-1 to TRBJ2-3, with 7 bases that match TRBD1. Trimming at V came to 4 bases and at J to 6 bases, leaving 4 bases not matched to a gene. Looked up from germline, CDR1 is SQVTM and CDR2 is ANQGSEA. The CDR3 covers 12 residues. In DNA form, the CDR3 reads TGCAGCGTTGTGGGCAGGGGGGATACGCAGTATTTT. It specifies CSVVGRGDTQYF.

In this sample, this clone turned up a few times. V gene TRBV6-5 combines with J gene TRBJ2-1, with a tentative D call TRBD2 (5 bases). This CDR3 region has 14 residues. The germline V gene has CDR1 MNHEY and CDR2 SVGAGI. CDR3 DNA sequence: TGTGACCGAGGGATTAGGGATAGCTACAATGAGCAGTTCTTC. Residues: CDRGIRDSYNEQFF.

This clone was counted between two and nine times. The CDR3 loop is CASSVGLAGTYRDEQFF. In DNA, the CDR3 is TGCGCCAGCAGCGTGGGACTAGCGGGTACCTACAGGGATGAGCAGTTCTTC. The J gene is TRBJ2-1, the V gene TRBV5-1; 12 bases are shared with TRBD2. Germline assignment: CDR1 SGHRS and CDR2 YFSETQ. This CDR3 comprises 17 residues. V was pared by 4 bases and J by 8 bases, with 13 bases of the junction left unmatched.

Points on this clone: Germline and junction disagree at one end, which may indicate a read error. At the DNA level, this CDR3 is encoded by other sequences in the same sample as well. The V gene is TRBV2, the J gene TRBJ1-1; TRBD1 aligns across 9 bases. The CDR3 totals 15 residues. Germline V gene data show CDR1 as SNHLY and CDR2 as FYNNEI. CDR3: CASSTRTGAYTEAFF. In DNA, the CDR3 is TGCGCCAGCTCTACACGGACAGGGGCGTACACTGAAGCTTTCTTT.

The chain carries TRBV7-8 and TRBJ2-7; a possible D gene is TRBD2 (5 bases). With 5 bases removed from V and 7 bases from J, the gap between germline ends came to 18 bases. From germline, CDR1 is SGHVS and CDR2 FQNEAQ. The CDR3 runs 14 residues. The CDR3 nucleotides are TGTGCCAGCAGCCCCCGTTGGCTCCGGGAAGAGCAGTACTTC. Its translation: CASSPRWLREEQYF.